The clone carrying this T cell receptor beta chain has only one observation. Some clones are missing from TCRdb's copy, which holds only in-frame ones; the method was immunoSEQ multiplex PCR. The sample includes 100,000 to 150,000 clones, 86% of them seen just once. Trimming cost V 2 bases and J 4 bases; bases outside gene matches: 9. Germline-derived CDR1 and CDR2 are LGHNT and FRNRAP. The CDR3 contains 16 residues. Stated time point: peripheral blood 6 weeks after treatment start. The data belong to a study of PD-L1 blockade in urothelial cancer. Across the study: Blood analysis was done at 3 weeks (second dose) and 6 weeks after treatment began.

The sequencing here drew on PBMCs, taken around atezolizumab (anti-PD-L1) treatment. The receptor was isolated from a man aged 45 to 65 with urothelial cancer. V is TRBV12-5 and J is TRBJ1-1; TRBD1 matches at 8 bases. CDR3 loop: CASGLCGRGLCTEAFF. The CDR3 DNA reads as TGTGCTAGTGGTTTGTGTGGCAGGGGGCTCTGCACTGAAGCTTTCTTT.